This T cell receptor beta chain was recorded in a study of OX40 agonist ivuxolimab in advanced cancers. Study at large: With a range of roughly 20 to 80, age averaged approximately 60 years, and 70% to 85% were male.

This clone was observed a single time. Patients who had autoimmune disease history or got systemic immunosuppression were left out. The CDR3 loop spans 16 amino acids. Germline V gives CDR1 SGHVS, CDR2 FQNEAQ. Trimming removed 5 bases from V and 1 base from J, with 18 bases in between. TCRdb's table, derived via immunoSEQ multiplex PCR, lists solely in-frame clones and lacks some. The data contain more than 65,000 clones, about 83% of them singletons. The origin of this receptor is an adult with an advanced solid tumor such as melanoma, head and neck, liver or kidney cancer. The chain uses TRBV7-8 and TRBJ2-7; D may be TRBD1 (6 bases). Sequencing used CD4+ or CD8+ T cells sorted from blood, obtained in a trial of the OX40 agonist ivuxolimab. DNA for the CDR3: TGTGCCAGCAGCCCAGGGGCGGGCACGTTATCCTACGAGCAGTACTTC. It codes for CASSPGAGTLSYEQYF.